This TCR beta chain was retrieved from a study of shared clonotypes between healthy human individuals (TCRdb year 2020). Notes on the research overall: Two women and a few men aged 18 to 49 years were included in the cohort. For each donor, three plates each were used for CD4 naive and CD4 memory, two plates were used for CD8 naive, and one plate was used for CD8 memory. Blood TCR repertoires of roughly five healthy adults were deeply sequenced to estimate repertoire size and the extent of clonotype sharing between individuals. To increase sequencing depth and limit assay-specific biases, different laboratories used diverse techniques to prepare libraries and sequence TCR repertoires. Each donor's leukapheresis produced roughly between about 0.85 and 10 billion PBMCs.

In the case of this clone: Its antigen is unknown. No base quality information exists; no much larger clone differs at one position.

Using the deep immunoSEQ assay, multiplex PCR amplified TCR CDR3 regions from genomic DNA. Genomic DNA extracted from each cell subset was distributed evenly over all wells of several immunoSEQ 96-well plates, and each plate served as one replicate. For sorted subsets, each replicate PCR was loaded with approximately 190 ng genomic DNA, equivalent to some 31,000 T cell genomes. Purified libraries were measured with a Qubit 3.0 fluorometer, size-checked on a Bioanalyzer 2100, and measured again with the KAPA Library Quantification kit. A separate single-read 150-cycle Illumina NextSeq 550 flow cell was used to sequence each immunoSEQ 96-well plate. For the original study's pipeline: The immunoSEQ output contained only junctional sequences without quality scores, so filtering could not match that applied to full-length reads. To assign V/J genes and CDR3, sequences were annotated against IMGT germline references using PyIR, a Python wrapper for IgBLAST v1.9. Any read was removed if the V/J assignment was weak (E-value above 1e-6), the CDR3 was missing, or the read contained stop codons, out-of-frame junctions, or ambiguous translated residues. V3J clonotypes were defined by identical inferred V gene, J gene, and CDR3 amino acid sequence. The percentage overlap between two repertoires was calculated by dividing the number of shared unique clonotypes by the size of the smaller repertoire. Three approaches were used to assess repertoire richness: RTK rarefaction, the Chao1 estimator, and Recon v2.1 estimates of unobserved clonotypes. For all TCRbeta clonotypes obtained by the gDNA method from four donors, generation probabilities were computed with OLGA. TCRdb obtained this table from immuneACCESS and retained in-frame rearrangements with V and J assigned. These tables miss some clones; where compared with another copy, unresolved V genes account for less than half of the shortfall, and the remainder is unexplained. V, J and clone size derive from that table, while D and trimming were established from the DNA sequence. Recorded for this sample are 2 million to 2.5 million clones; about 93% of them occurred a single time. The leading ten clones occupy roughly 1.8% of the sample.

The V and J ends are trimmed by 10 bases and 0 bases, leaving 23 bases between them. As encoded in the germline V gene (reference sequence), CDR1 is SEHNR while CDR2 is FQNEAQ. The CDR3 goes from the cysteine to the phenylalanine over 17 residues. Only CDR3 DNA is held: 51 bases, read in frame from base 1. General conclusions and limits of the study: Higher generation probabilities were observed for clonotypes shared by all four sorted-subset donors than for non-shared clonotypes. Based on pairwise subsampling, the degree of clonotype sharing among donors was expected to be affected by sequencing depth. Across four donors, approximately 5% of naive CD4, roughly 3.8% of naive CD8, about 2% of memory CD4, and approximately 0.4% of memory CD8 clonotypes were shared. Because the study included a small number of donors, the genetic and exposure-history diversity represented was limited. Rarefaction of sorted-subset datasets indicated incomplete sequencing despite the large sequencing depth. Sampling was limited to blood, and TCR repertoires in tissue likely differ from TCR repertoires in blood. Estimated clonotype richness was generally larger for naive than for memory subsets.

CD8 naive samples were CD45RO-negative cells positively selected for CCR7, giving a CD45RA+CCR7+ population that excluded TemRA cells. The donors were healthy, HIV-negative adults who had no recently reported acute infections or vaccinations. Only Caucasian adults living in Nashville, Tennessee, USA were represented among the donors. Blood was obtained by leukapheresis, after which PBMCs were separated by Ficoll-Histopaque density gradient centrifugation and cryopreserved in liquid nitrogen vapor phase. Analytical flow cytometry was used to check the purity and quantity of each magnetically sorted T cell population. Genomic DNA was isolated from every sorted fraction and measured by UV absorbance on a Nanodrop 2000c.

The chain links TRBV7-9 with TRBJ2-3, with TRBD2 perhaps the D gene, on 6 matching bases. Sequenced sample: naive CD8+ T cells from PBMCs. The cell subset or site label corresponds to: CD45RA+CCR7+. This TCR was recovered from a man younger than 35 in good health. Some clones in this sample may be carry-over from other donors' samples. The DNA sequence is as follows: TGTGCCAACTCACCGGGTGTTGCGGGACCTAGCACAGATACGCAGTATTTT. It translates as CANSPGVAGPSTDTQYF.